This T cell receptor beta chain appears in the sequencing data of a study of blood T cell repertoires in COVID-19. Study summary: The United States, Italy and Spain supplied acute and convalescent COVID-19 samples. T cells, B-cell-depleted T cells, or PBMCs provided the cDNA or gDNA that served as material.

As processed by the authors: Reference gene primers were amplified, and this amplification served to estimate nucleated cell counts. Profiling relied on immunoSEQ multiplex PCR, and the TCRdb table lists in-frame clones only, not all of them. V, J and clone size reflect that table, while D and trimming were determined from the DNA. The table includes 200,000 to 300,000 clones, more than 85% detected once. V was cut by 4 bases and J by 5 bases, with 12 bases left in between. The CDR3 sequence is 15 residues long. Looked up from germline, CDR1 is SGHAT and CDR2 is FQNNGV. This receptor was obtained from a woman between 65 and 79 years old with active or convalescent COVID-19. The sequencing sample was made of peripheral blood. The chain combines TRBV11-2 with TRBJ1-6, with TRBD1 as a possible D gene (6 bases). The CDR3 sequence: CASSSRQANNSPLHF. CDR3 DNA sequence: TGTGCCAGCAGCTCCAGACAGGCTAATAATTCACCCCTCCACTTT.